Sequencing of this T cell receptor (beta chain) was carried out in a study of response to subunit inactivated influenza vaccine. TCRdb re-called the RT-PCR reads through MiXCR, storing one row per CDR3 protein. The sample lists 450,000 to 600,000 distinct CDR3 sequences, more than 7% occurring once. The V gene end was trimmed by 1 base and the J gene end by 0 bases; junction bases not matched to a gene: 9. Germline-derived CDR1 and CDR2 are LNHNV and YYDKDF (reference sequence). CDR3 length: 18 residues. This clonotype was seen more than once but under ten times. The chain has TRBV15 and TRBJ2-7; 10 positions agree with TRBD2. This TCR derives from a man aged 45-69 years who received an inactivated influenza vaccine. Sample: PBMCs from blood, taken roughly 24 months after vaccination. CDR3 DNA: TGTGCCACCAGCAGAGTTCGAGCGGGGGGGTGGAGCTCCTACGAGCAGTACTTC. Translated, it gives CATSRVRAGGWSSYEQYF.